This TCR beta chain emerged from a study of graft-versus-host responses after intestinal transplantation. For the study at large: Every transplant recipient was induced with anti-thymocyte globulin, then maintained on tacrolimus and steroids for about 3 years.

Repertoires were generated with immunoSEQ multiplex PCR, while TCRdb's copy carries only in-frame clones and drops some. The table has about 77,000 clones, roughly 90% seen once. To note about this clone: The antigen remains unidentified.

Overall study results and limits: Marrow from the recipient contained GvH clones, some of which had appeared first in ileum or blood. Peak GvH clone levels in circulation were associated with early post-transplant HvG declines. Allografts of patients with graft-donor T cell macrochimerism showed high graft-versus-host to host-versus-graft clone ratios.

The sequencing used PBMCs, collected 98 days after intestinal transplantation. The TCR comes from a human patient who received an intestinal transplant, so some T cells may come from the graft donor.

CDR3 in DNA: TGTGCCAGCAGTGCCCCGACTAGCGGGGGAGACCTAGCCAAAAACATTCAGTACTTC. Its translation is CASSAPTSGGDLAKNIQYF. The rearrangement uses TRBV6-1 and TRBJ2-4; TRBD2 agrees at 12 bases. The germline CDR1 and CDR2 sequences are MNHNS and SASEGT. V lost 4 bases and J lost 0; bases outside the gene matches: 10. There are 19 residues in the CDR3.